This T cell receptor beta chain was identified during a study of metastatic and nonmetastatic thyroid tumors. Study context: Repertoire comparisons spanned blood and tumor or nodule tissue from malignant and benign thyroid patients.

Source study methods: For papillary thyroid cancer, a distant-metastasis classifier was constructed from CDR3 differences observed across clinicopathological groups. Using MiXCR, TCRdb re-called clones from the PCR reads. In this record, the V and J calls reflect TCRdb's handling and not the investigators' own analysis. The table shows some 55,000 clones, with almost 30% occurring only once. Comment on this clone: Its antigen remains unidentified.

Notes on the study in general: Reportedly, malignant thyroid tumors had significantly higher TCR beta diversity than benign nodules, in blood and tumor.

There were no patients who had received any treatment before thyroid surgery. V shed 0 bases and J shed 8 bases, with 7 bases lying between them. The CDR3 length is 12 residues. Germline values: CDR1 MNHNY, CDR2 SVGAGI (reference sequence). The specimen sequenced was blood. The receptor comes from a female donor with papillary thyroid cancer or a benign thyroid nodule (not recorded which). Some clones in this sample may be carry-over from other donors' samples. The chain combines TRBV6-6 with TRBJ1-2; D ambiguous. CDR3 DNA sequence: TGTGCCAGCAGTTACTCCAGAGGAGGCTACACCTTC. It translates to CASSYSRGGYTF.